This entry lists 29 T cell receptor beta chains sequenced from one sample in a study of vaccination and CD4 T cells after COVID-19. As for treatment: approximately nine-day PBMC culture with coronavirus spike peptide pools or control peptides (ViraFEST assay). Sequencing of the DNA from cultured CD4+ T cells was carried out with the Oncomine TCR Beta short-read assay. TCRdb redid the calling of the PCR reads with MiXCR, one entry per CDR3 protein. The sample includes more than 11,000 distinct CDR3 sequences, 29% of them seen just once. Their recognized antigens are unknown. Specimen: CD4+ T cells from blood, cultured in vitro, collected before SARS-CoV-2 vaccination. All receptors come from a human donor who received a COVID-19 vaccine.

The sample holds a few counts of this clonotype. The chain joins TRBV6-2 or TRBV6-3 to TRBJ2-7, with unresolved D. Trimming removed 8 bases at V and 1 base at J, with 15 bases between. Per the germline V gene, CDR1 is MNHEY and CDR2 is SVGEGT. This CDR3 is 14 amino acids long. The chain's CDR3 is CASRSTTLSYEQYF. CDR3 nucleotides: TGTGCCAGCCGTTCGACAACTCTTTCCTACGAGCAGTACTTC.

This sequence joins TRBV23-1 and TRBJ2-6, with 8 bases lining up with TRBD2. TRBV23-1 is treated as an ORF (open reading frame) with a function not yet certain. The junction had 21 bases not matched to a gene; V was cut back by 11 bases and J by 0 bases. The CDR3 length is 20 residues. CDR3 in DNA: TGCGCCGGGGGCCGGGAGGGAAAAGGCAGGCCCCCCTCTGGGGCCAACGTCCTGACTTTC. Translation: CAGGREGKGRPPSGANVLTF.

The chain has TRBV29-1 and TRBJ1-1, with D unclear. CDR3 length equals 11 residues. CDR1 and CDR2 (germline): SQVTM, ANQGSEA. Trimming stripped 4 bases from V and 11 bases from J, with 14 bases between. This chain's CDR3 is CSVGGSGGAFF. DNA of the CDR3: TGCAGCGTTGGTGGCTCCGGTGGGGCTTTCTTT.

This clonotype was counted a few times. The chain recombines TRBV6-1 with TRBJ1-4, with 8 bases matching TRBD1. This CDR3 is 15 amino acids long. J lost 6 bases, V lost 0 bases, and 3 bases had no gene match. Germline assignment: CDR1 MNHNS and CDR2 SASEGT. CDR3 in DNA: TGTGCCAGCAGTGAAGCGGACAGGGTCTATGAAAAACTGTTTTTT. As protein: CASSEADRVYEKLFF.

This rearrangement joins TRBV12-5 to TRBJ2-4, with 8 bases fitting TRBD1. From germline, CDR1 is LGHNT and CDR2 FRNRAP. The CDR3 is made up of 14 amino acids. The V and J ends lost 3 bases and 7 bases, in that order; junction bases with no gene match: 5. The CDR3 loop is CASGFGQGVNIQYF. In nucleotides, the CDR3 is TGTGCTAGTGGTTTTGGACAGGGAGTCAACATTCAGTACTTC.

This clonotype was seen only a few times. This rearrangement joins TRBV24-1 to TRBJ2-5; no clear D gene. Looked up from germline, CDR1 is KGHDR and CDR2 is SFDVKD. Trimming cost V 4 bases and J 8 bases, with 7 bases left between them. The CDR3 loop spans 11 amino acids. The CDR3 loop is CATSEGYTQYF. CDR3 nucleotides: TGTGCCACCAGTGAAGGGTACACCCAGTACTTC.

This clonotype was picked up one time. The chain employs TRBV7-2 and TRBJ2-5, with D tentatively TRBD1 or TRBD2 (5 bases each). Trimming shortened V by 2 bases and J by 4 bases, and 17 bases separated the two germline ends. This CDR3 comprises 16 residues. Germline CDR1 reads SGHTA; CDR2 reads FQGNSA. DNA of the CDR3: TGTGCCAGCAGCTTATTGGGTGGGGAGAGGGGAGAGACCCAGTACTTC. Translation: CASSLLGGERGETQYF.

The chain combines TRBV20-1 with TRBJ1-3; D ambiguous. CDR1 and CDR2 (germline): DFQATT, SNEGSKA (reference sequence). The germline V and J ends were trimmed by 0 bases and 0 bases, with 15 bases remaining between them. CDR3 size: 17 residues. CDR3 amino acids: CSARDESKFSSGNTIYF. Here the CDR3 DNA reads TGCAGTGCTAGAGACGAGAGTAAATTTAGCTCTGGAAACACCATATATTTT.

V gene TRBV12-3 or TRBV12-4 combines with J gene TRBJ1-3; D gene ambiguous. This CDR3 has 16 residues. Trimming removed 2 bases from V and 0 bases from J, with 11 bases in between. As DNA, the CDR3 is TGTGCCAGCAGTTTAATCGGACGGAGCTCTGGAAACACCATATATTTT. Protein product: CASSLIGRSSGNTIYF.

As for this clonotype: Because the CDR3's place on the DNA is in doubt, the DNA is left out and the CDR3 is given as listed by TCRdb. The CDR3 sequence: CASSFYICSARDFLAYNEQFF. The rearrangement links TRBV7-9 to TRBJ2-1; the listed D gene, TRBD2, was not tested against the DNA. The CDR3 extends over 21 residues, inclusive of both ends. The germline V gene encodes CDR1 SEHNR and CDR2 FQNEAQ (reference sequence).

This clonotype has more than one count but fewer than ten. The rearrangement joins TRBV24-1 to TRBJ2-6, with D unresolved. The V end was cut by 4 bases, the J end by 0 bases, with 12 bases between. In germline, CDR1 is KGHDR, CDR2 SFDVKD. CDR3 size: 17 residues. Here the CDR3 DNA reads TGTGCCACCAGTGACCATCAGAGATTCTCTGGGGCCAACGTCCTGACTTTC. Its protein is CATSDHQRFSGANVLTF.

The chain links TRBV20-1 to TRBJ2-7; D gene uncertain. The V end lost 0 bases, the J end lost 2 bases, and 2 bases lay between the germline ends. CDR1 DFQATT and CDR2 SNEGSKA come from the germline V gene (reference sequence). This CDR3 spans 11 amino acids. The CDR3 DNA follows: TGCAGTGCTAGAGATCCCTACGAGCAGTACTTC. Protein sequence: CSARDPYEQYF.

The J gene is TRBJ2-5, the V gene TRBV4-2, with 8 bases fitting TRBD2. V was clipped by 0 bases and J by 5 bases; unmatched bases: 8. This CDR3 has 16 residues. Germline V gene data show CDR1 as LGHNA and CDR2 as YNFKEQ. The CDR3 region has the DNA TGTGCCAGCAGCCAAGATGTGGCGGGGGGAGGGGAGACCCAGTACTTC. It is translated as CASSQDVAGGGETQYF.

The J gene is TRBJ2-1, the V gene TRBV29-1, with D possibly being TRBD2 (5 bases). Germline-derived CDR1 and CDR2 are SQVTM and ANQGSEA. The length of the CDR3 is 14 residues. V lost 4 bases, J lost 4 bases, and 14 bases lay in between. CDR3 DNA sequence: TGCAGCGTTGCGACTACTTTAGGGTACAATGAGCAGTTCTTC. It is translated as CSVATTLGYNEQFF.

The V call is TRBV30, the J call TRBJ1-5; 7 nucleotides agree with TRBD1. The germline V gene has CDR1 GTSNPN and CDR2 SVGIG (reference sequence). CDR3 length equals 13 residues. J lost 7 bases, V lost 2 bases, and 5 bases had no gene match. CDR3 DNA sequence: TGTGCCTGGAGTCAGGGGGGCGGACAGCCCCAGCATTTT. Encoded protein: CAWSQGGGQPQHF.

The V and J genes are TRBV12-3 or TRBV12-4 and TRBJ1-2, with TRBD1 identical over 7 bases. The CDR3 is 11 residues long. Trimming cost V 7 bases and J 8 bases; bases outside gene matches: 4. CDR3 protein: CASKNRGGYTF. In nucleotides, the CDR3 is TGTGCCAGCAAAAACAGGGGCGGCTACACCTTC.

The chain uses TRBV12-3 or TRBV12-4 and TRBJ2-5; 7 nucleotides align to TRBD1. The CDR3 is 14 amino acids. Trimming at V came to 4 bases and at J to 4 bases, leaving 6 bases not matched to a gene. The CDR3: CASSSTGNGETQYF. The CDR3, as DNA: TGTGCCAGCAGTTCGACAGGGAACGGAGAGACCCAGTACTTC.

This clonotype occurred a few times. The rearrangement links TRBV6-1 to TRBJ2-3; TRBD1 agrees at 8 bases. Germline CDR1 MNHNS, CDR2 SASEGT. Germline trimming cut 8 bases from V and 6 bases from J; bases unmatched to any gene: 10. CDR3 size: 14 residues. For the CDR3, the DNA is TGTGCCAGCCGGCCGGACAGGGTATCGGATACGCAGTATTTT. It yields the protein CASRPDRVSDTQYF.

This chain joins TRBV20-1 and TRBJ2-7; a weak D match, TRBD2 (6 bases). Trimming took 7 bases from V and 0 from J, leaving 16 bases between them. Germline CDR1 and CDR2: DFQATT and SNEGSKA (reference sequence). The CDR3 spans 14 residues. The CDR3, as DNA: TGCAGTGGTATCACGGGACTTGACTCCTACGAGCAGTACTTC. It specifies CSGITGLDSYEQYF.

The rearrangement uses TRBV6-9 and TRBJ2-7; 7 nucleotides line up with TRBD1. Germline CDR1 MNHGY, CDR2 SVAAGI. The CDR3 spans 14 residues. V shed 10 bases, J shed 4 bases, and the junction held 13 bases outside the gene matches. CDR3 DNA sequence: TGTGCCACCCCAATTCACAGGGGCTGTTACGAGCAGTACTTC. It yields the protein CATPIHRGCYEQYF.

The rearrangement links TRBV7-9 to TRBJ1-4, with a possible D match to TRBD1 (6 bases). This CDR3 has 14 residues. Between the trimmed V and J ends, which lost 5 bases and 6 bases, there was a span of 13 bases. CDR1 SEHNR and CDR2 FQNEAQ come from the germline V gene (reference sequence). The CDR3 DNA is TGTGCCAGCAGCCCTAGGGGGAAGGATGAAAAACTGTTTTTT. Its protein product is CASSPRGKDEKLFF.

The chain recombines TRBV6-4 with TRBJ2-2; D not certain. Looked up from germline, CDR1 is MRHNA and CDR2 is SNTAGT. CDR3 length: 14 amino acids. V was clipped by 3 bases and J by 3 bases, with 8 bases between them. The CDR3, as DNA: TGTGCCAGCAGTGAAGAGGTACACACCGGGGAGCTGTTTTTT. It codes for CASSEEVHTGELFF.

This clonotype was observed a few times. The J gene is TRBJ2-5, the V gene TRBV4-1; 14 nucleotides match TRBD2. From germline, CDR1 is MGHRA and CDR2 YSYEKL. V lost 4 bases to trimming and J lost 1 base; unmatched junction nucleotides: 2. The CDR3 is 16 residues long. The CDR3 here is CASSLGLAGGQETQYF. The CDR3 nucleotides are TGCGCCAGCAGCCTCGGACTAGCGGGGGGCCAAGAGACCCAGTACTTC.

The chain combines TRBV19 with TRBJ2-7; 11 nucleotides agree with TRBD1. Germline loops: CDR1 LNHDA, CDR2 SQIVND (reference sequence). This CDR3 has 18 amino acids. V lost 4 bases and J lost 1; bases outside the gene matches: 12. DNA of the CDR3: TGTGCCAGTAGTAGAACACCGGGACAGGGGGAATTTTCCTACGAGCAGTACTTC. Translation: CASSRTPGQGEFSYEQYF. Full variable domain (rest looked up from reference TRBV19 and TRBJ2-7): DGGITQSPKYLFRKEGQNVTLSCEQNLNHDAMYWYRQDPGQGLRLIYYSQIVNDFQKGDIAEGYSVSREKKESFPLTVTSAQKNPTAFYLCASSRTPGQGEFSYEQYFGPGTRLTVT.

The chain links TRBV12-3 or TRBV12-4 to TRBJ1-1; possible D gene TRBD1, 5 bases. The CDR3 runs to 14 residues. Trimming stripped 0 bases from V and 10 bases from J, with 15 bases between. The CDR3 DNA sequence: TGTGCCAGCAGTTTAGCGTCGCAGGGCCATAGAGCTTTCTTT. Protein product: CASSLASQGHRAFF.

This clonotype was detected only a few times. The chain uses TRBV6-1 and TRBJ2-5, with D uncertain. The CDR3 extends over 12 amino acids. The germline gives CDR1 MNHNS, CDR2 SASEGT. V was cut by 5 bases and J by 5 bases, with 9 bases left in between. The CDR3 is CASSPLQETQYF. The CDR3 coding sequence is TGTGCCAGCAGTCCCCTCCAGGAGACCCAGTACTTC.

The chain recombines TRBV4-1 with TRBJ2-3; 10 nucleotides line up with TRBD2. Germline assignment: CDR1 MGHRA and CDR2 YSYEKL. The CDR3 totals 18 residues. The junction had 12 bases not matched to a gene; V was cut back by 2 bases and J by 4 bases. CDR3 sequence: CASSQSLEGSGGPDTQYF. CDR3 bases: TGCGCCAGCAGCCAATCTTTGGAGGGTAGCGGGGGGCCAGATACGCAGTATTTT.

There are a few counts of this clonotype. J is TRBJ1-1 and V is TRBV7-9; the D gene is possibly TRBD1 (6 bases). V was trimmed by 5 bases and J by 1 base, leaving 14 bases between them. Looked up from germline, CDR1 is SEHNR and CDR2 is FQNEAQ (reference sequence). The CDR3 is 15 amino acids. As DNA, the CDR3 is TGTGCCAGCAGCCTCAGGGGACGTAGGAACACTGAAGCTTTCTTT. Encoded protein: CASSLRGRRNTEAFF. Supplemented by reference TRBV7-9 and TRBJ1-1, the full variable domain reads DTGVSQNPRHKITKRGQNVTFRCDPISEHNRLYWYRQTLGQGPEFLTYFQNEAQLEKSRLLSDRFSAERPKGSFSTLEIQRTEQGDSAMYLCASSLRGRRNTEAFFGQGTRLTVV.

This rearrangement joins TRBV6-5 to TRBJ2-7; 8 nucleotides match TRBD1. Looked up from germline, CDR1 is MNHEY and CDR2 is SVGAGI. V lost 2 bases and J lost 7; bases outside the gene matches: 13. CDR3 length equals 16 residues. As DNA, the CDR3 is TGTGCCAGCAGTTACACAGGGGGATATTTTCTGGGGGAGCAGTACTTC. Amino acid sequence: CASSYTGGYFLGEQYF.